This T cell receptor beta chain emerged from a study of T cells in Graves' hyperthyroidism and ophthalmopathy. Study-wide findings and caveats: Among thyroid clonotypes expanded above 0.001, most also appeared in blood.

On this clonotype: What it binds is not known.

CDR3 length: 12 amino acids. CDR1 is SQVTM, CDR2 ANQGSEA, per germline. V was cut by 4 bases and J by 6 bases, with 12 bases left in between. Regions amplified from RNA transcripts were the TCR beta CDR3 regions. Using the HTBI primer set, a first-round RT-PCR was run on the TCR CDR3. One entry per CDR3 protein, called by TCRdb with MiXCR from the multiplex PCR reads. The profile covers more than 500,000 distinct CDR3 sequences, with 46% appearing a single time and around 19% taken by the ten largest. The origin of this receptor is an adult woman with Graves' disease, either hyperthyroidism or ophthalmopathy (not recorded which). The sequenced sample was peripheral blood or thyroid tissue (not recorded which). The V and J genes are TRBV29-1 and TRBJ1-1, with D uncertain. CDR3 bases: TGCAGCGTTGGTCGTCAGCGGGCTGAAGCTTTCTTT. Protein: CSVGRQRAEAFF.